Presented here are 5 T cell receptor beta chains from one specimen sequenced in a study of blood T cell repertoires in COVID-19. Assay used: immunoSEQ multiplex PCR; TCRdb lists only in-frame clones, some missing. The data show some 270,000 clones, with about 89% seen just once and 1.5% to 2% held by the top ten. Material: peripheral blood. The receptors derive from a woman aged 55-70 years who had recovered from COVID-19.

The chain couples TRBV7-9 to TRBJ1-1; no firm D call. The germline CDR1 and CDR2 sequences are SEHNR and FQNEAQ (reference sequence). V was trimmed by 1 base and J by 2 bases, leaving 8 bases between them. CDR3 length equals 14 residues. This CDR3 reads CASSLVGVNTEAFF. The CDR3 DNA is TGTGCCAGCAGCTTAGTTGGAGTTAACACTGAAGCTTTCTTT.

Regarding this clone: A junction end diverges from the germline sequence, so it may reflect a read error. The genes are TRBV7-7 and TRBJ2-2, with D tentatively TRBD1 (5 bases). Germline values: CDR1 SSHAT, CDR2 FNYEAQ (reference sequence). There are 14 residues in the CDR3. The CDR3 reads CASSTDRDTGELFF. CDR3 DNA sequence: TGTGCTAGCAGCACCGACAGAGACACCGGGGAGCTGTTTTTT.

This chain links TRBV6-5 with TRBJ1-2, with D tentatively TRBD1 (6 bases). Deletions cut 6 bases from V and 7 bases from J, with 15 bases between. The CDR3 totals 13 residues. The germline V gene encodes CDR1 MNHEY and CDR2 SVGAGI. This chain's CDR3 is CASRGVGGPGYTF. The DNA of the CDR3 is TGTGCCAGCAGAGGTGTTGGGGGCCCTGGCTACACCTTC.

V gene TRBV6-2 or TRBV6-3 combines with J gene TRBJ2-1; 10 bases map to TRBD2. V gave up 4 bases and J gave up 4 bases; unmatched junction bases: 4. Germline lookup yields CDR1 MNHEY and CDR2 SVGEGT. CDR3 length: 15 amino acids. CDR3 loop: CASSFTSGDYNEQFF. The CDR3 nucleotides read TGTGCCAGCAGTTTCACTAGCGGGGATTACAATGAGCAGTTCTTC.

This chain uses TRBV7-2 with TRBJ1-2, with 10 positions matching TRBD1. From germline, CDR1 is SGHTA and CDR2 FQGNSA. J gave up 8 bases and V 5 bases, and 11 bases lay outside the gene matches. This CDR3 has 15 amino acids. In nucleotides, the CDR3 is TGTGCCAGCAGCCCCCGGACAGGGGGAGTGGGGGGCTACACCTTC. Encoded protein: CASSPRTGGVGGYTF.